The text below deals with one T cell receptor (beta chain). The sample comes from a study of shared clonotypes between healthy human individuals. Germline assignment: CDR1 MGHRA and CDR2 YSYEKL. V gave up 0 bases and J gave up 6 bases, with 12 bases separating them. CDR3 length: 15 amino acids. CD45RO-negative, CCR7-selected cells formed the naive CD8 fraction, which excluded terminally differentiated effector memory CD45RA+ cells. Clones were sequenced by immunoSEQ multiplex PCR, and TCRdb holds only the in-frame ones, with some missing. The sample has more than 500,000 clones, about 95% seen once; the top ten hold approximately 0.12%.

Specimen: naive CD8+ T cells sorted from blood. The chain employs TRBV4-1 and TRBJ2-1; D gene unclear. The TCR comes from a woman aged 30 to 39 in good health. CDR3 region: CASSQDVDQFNEQFF. The CDR3 DNA sequence: TGCGCCAGCAGCCAAGATGTGGACCAGTTCAATGAGCAGTTCTTC.